This entry features one T cell receptor (beta chain) sequence. This sample is part of a study of blood T cells in healthy people across ages. This CDR3 contains 15 residues. Next came a second PCR, run for about 6 to 11 cycles, which used a sample-barcoded 5' primer along with a J-beta primer mix. TCRdb re-called the 5' RACE reads through MiXCR, storing one row per CDR3 protein. The table includes 650,000 to 1,000,000 distinct CDR3 sequences, 35% to 40% detected once. The TCR comes from a young man in good health. The sample taken for sequencing was blood. V and J are TRBV21-1 and TRBJ2-1. Gene TRBJ2-7 matches the end of the DNA better, so the J call may be wrong. TRBV21-1 is tagged as a pseudogene. CDR3 sequence: CASSKGGRMAYEQYF. CDR3 nucleotide sequence: TGTGCCAGCAGCAAAGGTGGAAGAATGGCCTACGAGCAGTACTTC.